This TCR beta chain was captured by sequencing in a study of T cell repertoires in cytomegalovirus infection. Study as a whole: Selected CMV epitopes included recently identified HLA-C-restricted ones as well as well-studied HLA-B-restricted ones. Through public TCR beta signatures, both CMV infection and matching HLA type were indicated.

Comments on this clonotype: What it binds is not known.

TCRdb reprocessed the reads with MiXCR, giving one entry per CDR3 protein. Of about 830,000 distinct CDR3 sequences listed, around a third were seen once; the top ten hold over 10%. Study outcomes and limitations: Dominant in the ex vivo response were TCR beta clonotypes restricted by HLA-C and specific for CMV. There were carriers of CMV plus the relevant HLA, and cumulative public TCR beta family frequency identified them.

Here the sequenced sample was cultured CD8+ T cells from PBMCs, taken from culture after CMV antigen stimulation. This TCR was sampled from a human donor in good health (CMV status not recorded). Some clones in this sample may be carry-over from other donors' samples.

In DNA, the CDR3 is TGTGCCAGCAGTGAACAGGGGCGCACAGATACGCAGTATTTT. Its protein product is CASSEQGRTDTQYF. The J gene is TRBJ2-3, the V gene TRBV6-1, with D possibly matching TRBD1 (6 bases). Germline V gene sequence: CDR1 MNHNS, CDR2 SASEGT. This CDR3 is built from 14 residues. Trimming stripped 2 bases from V and 1 base from J, with 7 bases between.